The entry below describes one T cell receptor beta chain. Its antigen remains unknown. The record originates from a study of T cell responses to AZD1222 COVID-19 vaccine. Study-level points and caveats: Clonal diversity was possibly underestimated, and the donors were mostly white British, with more females. Distributed over spike, vaccine-associated CD4 TCRs predominated at 160-218 and 743-854. Scientists sampled the repertoires only once the peak T cell response had passed. The breadth and depth of Spike-specific TCRs increased once two AZD1222 doses had been given.

The length of the CDR3 is 14 residues. Germline V lookup: CDR1 SGHTA, CDR2 FQGNSA. V was trimmed by 3 bases and J by 1 base, leaving 9 bases between them. The method was immunoSEQ multiplex PCR; TCRdb's version includes in-frame clones alone and lacks a portion of them. The sample holds over 150,000 clones; about 92% are singletons and the top ten take about 4.6%. The sequence was obtained from an adult in good health. This chain connects TRBV7-2 to TRBJ1-1; maybe TRBD1 (5 bases). This specimen was peripheral blood, taken on day 0 of MenACWY control vaccination. The CDR3 is CASSFQGKNTEAFF. In nucleotides, the CDR3 is TGTGCCAGCAGCTTTCAGGGAAAGAACACTGAAGCTTTCTTT.